Listed below are T cell receptor beta chains from one sample, sequenced in a study of blood T cells in healthy people across ages. In TCRdb, the 5' RACE reads were re-called with MiXCR into one record per CDR3 protein. Of roughly 1.5 million distinct CDR3 sequences in the sample, 40% to 45% are singletons; the top ten hold about 4%. Sequenced input: blood. These receptors came from a woman aged 18 to 35 in good health. Both conserved end residues are part of each CDR3. The D gene is left open where the match is weak. Part of the rows lack a size; the others show once, few, many or a class for expanded clones.

DNA	CDR3	V	J	size	D
TGCAGCGTGGTCGAAAGTCGGGCAGCCAATCAGCCCCAGCATTTT	CSVVESRAANQPQHF	TRBV29-1	TRBJ1-5	few	NA
TGTGCCAGCAGCCCCCCGACAGGGTACACTGAAGCTTTCTTT	CASSPPTGYTEAFF	TRBV16	TRBJ1-1	once	TRBD1
TGTGCCAGCAGCGCCTTAGCGGGGCTTTACAATGAGCAGTTCTTC	CASSALAGLYNEQFF	TRBV9	TRBJ2-1	few	TRBD2
TGTGCCAGCAGCCGGGACGCCCGCCGGGGTAGCTACACCTTC	CASSRDARRGSYTF	TRBV13	TRBJ1-2	NA	NA
TGTGCCAGCAGCCCGGACGGGGGCGGTCGACCCCAGTACTTC	CASSPDGGGRPQYF	TRBV11-2	TRBJ2-5	NA	NA
TGTGCCACCTGGGGGGAGGGCGGGGGCTCAGATACGCGGTATTTT	CATWGEGGGSDTRYF	TRBV2	TRBJ2-3	NA	NA
TGTGCCAGCAGCTTAGGACCCGGAGTGTCCACTGAAGCTTTCTTT	CASSLGPGVSTEAFF	TRBV11-2	TRBJ1-1	NA	NA
TGTGCCAGCAGTCCAAATACCAAAACTGGTTCCGAGCAGTACTTC	CASSPNTKTGSEQYF	TRBV7-2	TRBJ2-7	NA	NA
TGTGCCAGCAGGTCCGGTCCAGCAGGGTCGGGGGAGACCCAGTACTTC	CASRSGPAGSGETQYF	TRBV5-5	TRBJ2-5	NA	NA
TGTGCCAGCAGCTCCCACGGACGCGGCCCGAACACTGAAGCTTTCTTT	CASSSHGRGPNTEAFF	TRBV7-9	TRBJ1-1	NA	NA
TGTGCCAGCAGCTTAAGCTTCGGACAGACCTACGAGCAGTACTTC	CASSLSFGQTYEQYF	TRBV7-2	TRBJ2-7	many	NA
TGTGCCAGCAGCTTAAGGTCGGCGGTGGATACGCAGTATTTT	CASSLRSAVDTQYF	TRBV7-9	TRBJ2-3	few	NA
TGTGCCAGCAATGCGACTAGCGGGGGTCACAATGAGCAGTTCTTC	CASNATSGGHNEQFF	TRBV6-5	TRBJ2-1	NA	TRBD2
TGTGCCATCAGTGAAGGGACCTCGGGTACGCAGTATTTT	CAISEGTSGTQYF	TRBV10-3	TRBJ2-3	few	NA
TGCGCCAGCAGCTTAGACACACGGGGAGAGCAGTACTTC	CASSLDTRGEQYF	TRBV5-1	TRBJ2-7	once	NA
TGCGCCAGCAGCTTAGGGACAGGGTACCAAGAGACCCAGTACTTC	CASSLGTGYQETQYF	TRBV7-9	TRBJ2-5	once	TRBD1
TGCAGTGCTAGGACCGGGAACAAGGGACAGCCCCAGCATTTT	CSARTGNKGQPQHF	TRBV20-1	TRBJ1-5	few	NA
TGTGCCAGCAGTCCTGACGGGGGCCGTTACAATGAGCAGTTCTTC	CASSPDGGRYNEQFF	TRBV12-3/TRBV12-4	TRBJ2-1	few	NA
TGTGCCGGCAGCTTAGGACTAGCGGGGGTGCGCACAGATACGCAGTATTTT	CAGSLGLAGVRTDTQYF	TRBV7-9	TRBJ2-3	NA	TRBD2
TGTGCCAGCAGCTCCACTAGACTAACTCCCACAGATACGCAGTATTTT	CASSSTRLTPTDTQYF	TRBV7-2	TRBJ2-3	once	NA
TGCGCCAGCAGCCATGCACAGGGCTCCCACGAGCAGTACTTC	CASSHAQGSHEQYF	TRBV4-3	TRBJ2-7	once	NA
TGTGCCAGGGGACCGCCGGGAGGGAGCACAGATACGCAGTATTTT	CARGPPGGSTDTQYF	TRBV2	TRBJ2-3	NA	TRBD2
TGCAGCGGCATTAAGGGGGCCGGGGAGCTGTTTTTT	CSGIKGAGELFF	TRBV29-1	TRBJ2-2	NA	NA
TGCAGCGTCCCGAGCGGGGACCATGACTACACCTTC	CSVPSGDHDYTF	TRBV29-1	TRBJ1-2	NA	NA
TGTGCCAGCCCGAGGAAACTGTTTTTT	CASPRKLFF	TRBV9	TRBJ1-4	NA	NA
TGTGCCAGCAGCTTCACGGGACACCGGGAGGAAAAACTGTTTTTT	CASSFTGHREEKLFF	TRBV7-9	TRBJ1-4	few	NA
TGTGCCAGCCGAACACGGGCCCTAGATACGCAGTATTTT	CASRTRALDTQYF	TRBV12-3/TRBV12-4	TRBJ2-3	few	NA
TGTGCCAGCAGCTCAGGAGCGCAGCAGCCCCAGCATTTT	CASSSGAQQPQHF	TRBV3-1	TRBJ1-5	NA	NA
TGTGCCAGCAGTCCCAGGGTATCTCAGCCCCAGCATTTT	CASSPRVSQPQHF	TRBV6-2/TRBV6-3	TRBJ1-5	few	NA
TGTGCCGGGCGGAGAAGCTCCTACAATGAGCAGTTCTTC	CAGRRSSYNEQFF	TRBV6-2/TRBV6-3	TRBJ2-1	NA	NA
TGTGCCAGCAGCCCTCAAGCAGGGGGCGTCTTTGAAGCTTTCTTT	CASSPQAGGVFEAFF	TRBV7-2	TRBJ1-1	NA	TRBD1
TGTGCCAGCGGCCGGGACAGTTTGCACGAGCAGTACTTC	CASGRDSLHEQYF	TRBV27	TRBJ2-7	once	TRBD1
TGTGCCAGCAGCAAAGAGAACAGGGGTGAGCAGTACTTC	CASSKENRGEQYF	TRBV21-1	TRBJ2-7	many	NA
TGCAGCGTTGAGGACAGGGGGCAAGGTGAAAAACTGTTTTTT	CSVEDRGQGEKLFF	TRBV29-1	TRBJ1-4	NA	TRBD1
TGTGCCAGCAGTTTAGGGAGCGGGAGGGTTTCCAAAAACATTCAGTACTTC	CASSLGSGRVSKNIQYF	TRBV12-3/TRBV12-4	TRBJ2-4	NA	TRBD2
TGCAGTATCAAGGGAGTCTATGGCTACACCTTC	CSIKGVYGYTF	TRBV29-1	TRBJ1-2	few	NA
TGTGCCACCAGCAGGGACCTAGGCGGACCTAATGAAAAACTGTTTTTT	CATSRDLGGPNEKLFF	TRBV15	TRBJ1-4	few	NA
TGTGCCAGCAGCGGAGAGCTGGCTTACTACAATGAGCAGTTCTTC	CASSGELAYYNEQFF	TRBV7-8	TRBJ2-1	few	NA
TGTGCCAGCACCCTACCCACTAGCGGGAGAGTTGAGCAGTTCTTC	CASTLPTSGRVEQFF	TRBV6-2/TRBV6-3	TRBJ2-1	NA	TRBD2
TGTGCCATCAGTGAGTCGAAGGAGTATGGCTACACCTTC	CAISESKEYGYTF	TRBV10-3	TRBJ1-2	NA	NA
TGTGCCAGCAGTTACTCGAAACAGCAAGAGACCCAGTACTTC	CASSYSKQQETQYF	TRBV6-6	TRBJ2-5	few	NA
TGCAGTGCTCCTTCGAATAGCGGGAAAAACAATGAGCAGTTCTTC	CSAPSNSGKNNEQFF	TRBV20-1	TRBJ2-1	few	TRBD2
TGTGCCAGCAACCTATTGACTGCTGAAGCTTTCTTT	CASNLLTAEAFF	TRBV7-9	TRBJ1-1	few	NA
TGCAGCGTTGCCGACGGGTGCTATGGCTACACCTTC	CSVADGCYGYTF	TRBV29-1	TRBJ1-2	NA	NA
TGTGCCAGTAGTATAAAAAGCGGGAGCGCTGAGCAGTTCTTC	CASSIKSGSAEQFF	TRBV19	TRBJ2-1	few	TRBD2
TGCAGTGCTACCAATCCGGGAGGCACCTACGAGCAGTACTTC	CSATNPGGTYEQYF	TRBV20-1	TRBJ2-7	NA	TRBD2
TGCGCCAGCAGCCAACGTGAGGGCAATGAGCAGTTCTTC	CASSQREGNEQFF	TRBV4-3	TRBJ2-1	NA	NA
TGCGCCAGCAGCCTGGGACAGGAATTGAATGAGCAGTTCTTC	CASSLGQELNEQFF	TRBV5-1	TRBJ2-1	many	TRBD1
TGTGCCAGCAGTTTCGGCAGACACTACGAGCAGTACTTC	CASSFGRHYEQYF	TRBV27	TRBJ2-7	few	NA
TGTGCCAGCAGCTCTACCGGGACAACTGACTCTGGGGCCAACGTCCTGACTTTC	CASSSTGTTDSGANVLTF	TRBV9	TRBJ2-6	NA	NA
TGTGCCAGCAGAGCCGGGACTAGCGGAGAGACCCAGTACTTC	CASRAGTSGETQYF	TRBV6-1	TRBJ2-5	NA	TRBD2
TGCGCCAGCCGCCAACGGGAGGGCTTAGGGAATGAGCAGTTCTTC	CASRQREGLGNEQFF	TRBV4-3	TRBJ2-1	NA	TRBD2
TGTGCCAGCAGCCAAGGGCCCCACAACGCTAACTATGGCTACACCTTC	CASSQGPHNANYGYTF	TRBV3-1	TRBJ1-2	few	NA
TGCAGTGCTACCGGGACAGGGGGCGTCACTGAAGCTTTCTTT	CSATGTGGVTEAFF	TRBV20-1	TRBJ1-1	NA	TRBD1
TGTGCCAGCAGTTCCGCGCCCGGGACAGGGTCGGAGACTGAAGCTTTCTTT	CASSSAPGTGSETEAFF	TRBV12-3/TRBV12-4	TRBJ1-1	NA	TRBD1
TGTGCCAGCAGCCGACGAGCGGGGAGAGATACGCAGTATTTT	CASSRRAGRDTQYF	TRBV12-3/TRBV12-4	TRBJ2-3	NA	TRBD2
TGTGCCAGCAGCTTGGTCCCTAGCGGGAGGCGATCCTACGAGCAGTACTTC	CASSLVPSGRRSYEQYF	TRBV5-4	TRBJ2-7	NA	TRBD2
TGTGCCAGCAGGCGTAGCGGGACGGCCACCTACAATGAGCAGTTCTTC	CASRRSGTATYNEQFF	TRBV7-2	TRBJ2-1	NA	TRBD2
TGTGCCAGCAGTGGGACAGGGAGGCTCTACGAGCAGTACTTC	CASSGTGRLYEQYF	TRBV27	TRBJ2-7	NA	TRBD1
TGTGCCAGCAGCGACAATCGGGAGGGAGTACGTCGGGGGGAGCTGTTTTTT	CASSDNREGVRRGELFF	TRBV9	TRBJ2-2	NA	TRBD2